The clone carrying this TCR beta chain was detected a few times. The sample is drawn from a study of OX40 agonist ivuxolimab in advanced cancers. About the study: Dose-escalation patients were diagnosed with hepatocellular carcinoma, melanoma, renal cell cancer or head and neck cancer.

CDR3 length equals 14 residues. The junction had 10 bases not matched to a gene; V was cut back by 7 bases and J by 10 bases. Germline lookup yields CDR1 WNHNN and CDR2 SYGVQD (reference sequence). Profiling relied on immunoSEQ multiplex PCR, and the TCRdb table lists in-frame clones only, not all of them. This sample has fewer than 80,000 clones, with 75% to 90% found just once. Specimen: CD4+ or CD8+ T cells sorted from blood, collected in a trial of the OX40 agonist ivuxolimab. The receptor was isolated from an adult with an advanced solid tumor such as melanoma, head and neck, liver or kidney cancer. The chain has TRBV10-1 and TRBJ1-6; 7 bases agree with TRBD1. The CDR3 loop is CASTQDRSGSPLHF. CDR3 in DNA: TGCGCCAGCACCCAGGACAGGTCTGGCTCACCCCTCCACTTT.